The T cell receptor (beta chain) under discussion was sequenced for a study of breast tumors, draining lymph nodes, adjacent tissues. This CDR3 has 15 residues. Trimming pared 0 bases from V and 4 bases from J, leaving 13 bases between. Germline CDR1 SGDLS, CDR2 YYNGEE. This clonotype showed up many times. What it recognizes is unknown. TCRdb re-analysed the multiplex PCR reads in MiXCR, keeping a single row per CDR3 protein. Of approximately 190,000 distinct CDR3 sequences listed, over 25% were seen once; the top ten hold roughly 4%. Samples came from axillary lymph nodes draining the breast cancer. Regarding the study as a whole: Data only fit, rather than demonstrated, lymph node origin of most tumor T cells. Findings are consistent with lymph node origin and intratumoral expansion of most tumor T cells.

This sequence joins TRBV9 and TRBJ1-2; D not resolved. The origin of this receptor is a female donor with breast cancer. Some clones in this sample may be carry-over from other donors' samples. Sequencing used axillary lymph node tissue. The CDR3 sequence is CASSVGGRGPYGYTF. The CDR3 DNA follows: TGTGCCAGCAGCGTAGGTGGACGCGGACCCTATGGCTACACCTTC.